The 10 T cell receptor beta chains given below trace back to one sample, sequenced in a study of CD8+ T cells in alopecia areata. After isolation, RNA underwent reverse transcription to generate cDNA as the sequencing template. Profiled with immunoSEQ multiplex PCR; TCRdb holds only in-frame clones, not every one. This table has about 150,000 clones, around 50% appearing once. The material sequenced was CD4+ T cells sorted from blood. These receptor sequences come from a human donor with alopecia areata.

The J gene is TRBJ1-1, the V gene TRBV19, with 10 bases identical to TRBD1. The CDR3 contains 15 residues. Germline CDR1 and CDR2: LNHDA and SQIVND (reference sequence). V was clipped by 4 bases and J by 4 bases; unmatched bases: 6. CDR3 in amino acids: CASSTGQGRGTEAFF. Written as DNA, the CDR3 is TGTGCCAGTAGTACGGGACAGGGGCGCGGCACTGAAGCTTTCTTT.

This sequence joins TRBV29-1 and TRBJ2-1, with D possibly being TRBD2 (5 bases). In germline, CDR1 is SQVTM, CDR2 ANQGSEA. This CDR3 has 15 residues. The V end lost 6 bases, the J end lost 7 bases, and 22 bases lay between the germline ends. The CDR3 region has the DNA TGCAGCGTCGGTATTATAGGACTCATCGCGAATGAGCAGTTCTTC. Amino acid sequence: CSVGIIGLIANEQFF.

The gene calls are TRBV9 and TRBJ1-1; D is ambiguous. The CDR3 spans 13 residues. Germline-derived CDR1 and CDR2 are SGDLS and YYNGEE. V lost 0 bases, J lost 3 bases, and 6 bases lay in between. The CDR3 sequence is CASSVDHYTEAFF. The CDR3 DNA sequence: TGTGCCAGCAGCGTAGATCATTACACTGAAGCTTTCTTT.

The chain is built from TRBV30 and TRBJ2-7, with D possibly being TRBD1 (5 bases). Germline V gene sequence: CDR1 GTSNPN, CDR2 SVGIG (reference sequence). The CDR3 covers 14 residues. Trimming removed 1 base from V and 6 bases from J, with 16 bases in between. CDR3 sequence reads: CAWSGPLRVGEQYF. CDR3 DNA: TGTGCCTGGAGTGGCCCCCTCAGGGTTGGCGAGCAGTACTTC.

This chain links TRBV9 with TRBJ2-3; TRBD1 agrees at 7 bases. J was trimmed by 0 bases and V by 0 bases; bases with no gene match: 4. From germline, CDR1 is SGDLS and CDR2 YYNGEE. The CDR3 extends over 16 amino acids. CDR3 loop: CASSVGQGRSTDTQYF. CDR3 sequence (DNA): TGTGCCAGCAGCGTAGGACAGGGACGTAGCACAGATACGCAGTATTTT.

This clone was seen a few times. The rearrangement links TRBV5-1 to TRBJ1-1, with a possible D match to TRBD1 (6 bases). From germline, CDR1 is SGHRS and CDR2 YFSETQ. V lost 2 bases and J lost 9, with 11 bases in between. The CDR3 sequence is 12 residues long. CDR3 coding DNA: TGCGCCAGCAGCTTCACCCAGGGGCAAGCTTTCTTT. Translated, it gives CASSFTQGQAFF.

V and J are TRBV29-1 and TRBJ2-3, with D uncertain. The CDR3 sequence is 14 residues long. The germline CDR1 and CDR2 sequences are SQVTM and ANQGSEA. Trimming pared 4 bases from V and 2 bases from J, leaving 13 bases between. The CDR3 region has the DNA TGCAGCGTTGGGAGAGCGACCTTCACAGATACGCAGTATTTT. It translates to CSVGRATFTDTQYF.

This clone has only a few counts. The rearrangement links TRBV25-1 to TRBJ2-7; a possible D gene is TRBD1 (6 bases). This CDR3 region has 13 residues. From germline, CDR1 is MGHDK and CDR2 SYGVNS. V lost 4 bases and J 5 bases, leaving 12 bases between the germline ends. The CDR3 DNA sequence: TGTGCCAGCAGTGGAGGGGGTTGGCACGAGCAGTACTTC. This codes for CASSGGGWHEQYF.

This clone was counted a few times. The chain recombines TRBV18 with TRBJ2-3; 8 bases are shared with TRBD1. J lost 4 bases, V lost 3 bases, and 6 bases had no gene match. CDR1 and CDR2 from the germline V gene are KGHSH and LQKENI. This CDR3 contains 15 residues. Here the CDR3 reads CASSPRTGSADTQYF. The CDR3 DNA sequence: TGTGCCAGCTCACCCCGGACAGGGAGCGCAGATACGCAGTATTTT.

This chain joins TRBV10-3 and TRBJ2-7; 8 bases line up with TRBD1. The CDR3 spans 14 residues. Germline V CDR1 and CDR2: ENHRY, SYGVKD. V lost 2 bases and J lost 4; bases outside the gene matches: 4. The chain's CDR3 is CAISEGQGDYEQYF. The CDR3 DNA reads TGTGCCATCAGTGAGGGACAGGGCGATTACGAGCAGTACTTC.